This TCR beta chain is drawn from a study of T cell repertoires in cytomegalovirus infection. For the study at large: HLA-B-restricted CMV epitopes that are well studied were used alongside recently identified HLA-C-restricted ones. From public TCR beta signatures came an indication of both CMV infection and matching HLA type. Study conclusions and caveats: In two of eight donors, the top clonotype was HLA-C-restricted CMV-specific. The study identified carriers of CMV plus the relevant HLA from cumulative public TCR beta family frequency.

The CDR3 has 14 residues. Between the trimmed V and J ends, which lost 1 base and 3 bases, there was a span of 11 bases. Germline CDR1 is SGDLS and CDR2 is YYNGEE. TCRdb fed the reads into MiXCR, producing one record per CDR3 protein. The table lists about 35,000 distinct CDR3 sequences, approximately 52% of them singletons. This clonotype was counted only a few times. The antigen remains undetermined. The TCR comes from a human donor in good health (CMV status not recorded). Some clones in this sample may be carry-over from other donors' samples. The chain uses TRBV9 and TRBJ2-7, with a tentative D call TRBD1 (5 bases). Sample: CD8+ T cells from cultured PBMCs, taken from culture after CMV antigen stimulation. CDR3 residues: CASSVSGYSYEQYF. The CDR3 DNA reads TGTGCCAGCAGCGTATCAGGGTACAGCTACGAGCAGTACTTC. The whole variable domain, filled in from reference TRBV9 and TRBJ2-7, reads DSGVTQTPKHLITATGQRVTLRCSPRSGDLSVYWYQQSLDQGLQFLIQYYNGEERAKGNILERFSAQQFPDLHSELNLSSLELGDSALYFCASSVSGYSYEQYFGPGTRLTVT.